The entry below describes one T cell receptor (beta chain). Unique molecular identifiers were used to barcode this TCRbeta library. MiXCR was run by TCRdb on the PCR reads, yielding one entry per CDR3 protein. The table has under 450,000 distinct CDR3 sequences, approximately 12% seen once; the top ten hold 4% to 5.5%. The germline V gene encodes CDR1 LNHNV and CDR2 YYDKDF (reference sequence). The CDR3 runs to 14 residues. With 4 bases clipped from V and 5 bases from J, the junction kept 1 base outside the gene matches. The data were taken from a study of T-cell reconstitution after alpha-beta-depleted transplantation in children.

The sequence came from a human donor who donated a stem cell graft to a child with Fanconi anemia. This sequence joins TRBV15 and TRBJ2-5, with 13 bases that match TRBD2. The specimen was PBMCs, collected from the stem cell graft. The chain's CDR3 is CATSTTSGGETQYF. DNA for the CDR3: TGTGCCACCAGCACGACTAGCGGGGGGGAGACCCAGTACTTC.